The clone carrying this T cell receptor (beta chain) appeared many times. The cDNA was generated through 5'RACE incorporating 10-nucleotide random UMIs. TCRdb passed the 5' RACE reads through MiXCR, listing each CDR3 protein once. Found here are more than 40,000 distinct CDR3 sequences, more than 9.5% of them singletons; the top ten hold roughly 10%. Per germline, CDR1 SEHNR and CDR2 FQNEAQ (reference sequence). V shed 3 bases and J 7 bases; nucleotides not matched to a gene: 6. The length of the CDR3 is 14 residues. The data belong to a study of neurological immune-mediated disorders. Time point reported: longitudinal time-point 3.

This TCR derives from a male donor with HTLV-1-associated myelopathy (HAM/TSP). The chain couples TRBV7-9 to TRBJ1-5, with 7 bases matching TRBD1. The sample comprised PBMCs. CDR3 sequence (DNA): TGTGCCAGCAGCTTCGGACAGGTCCACCAGCCCCAGCATTTT. Translation gives CASSFGQVHQPQHF. Full variable domain (rest looked up from reference TRBV7-9 and TRBJ1-5): DTGVSQNPRHKITKRGQNVTFRCDPISEHNRLYWYRQTLGQGPEFLTYFQNEAQLEKSRLLSDRFSAERPKGSFSTLEIQRTEQGDSAMYLCASSFGQVHQPQHFGDGTRLSIL.